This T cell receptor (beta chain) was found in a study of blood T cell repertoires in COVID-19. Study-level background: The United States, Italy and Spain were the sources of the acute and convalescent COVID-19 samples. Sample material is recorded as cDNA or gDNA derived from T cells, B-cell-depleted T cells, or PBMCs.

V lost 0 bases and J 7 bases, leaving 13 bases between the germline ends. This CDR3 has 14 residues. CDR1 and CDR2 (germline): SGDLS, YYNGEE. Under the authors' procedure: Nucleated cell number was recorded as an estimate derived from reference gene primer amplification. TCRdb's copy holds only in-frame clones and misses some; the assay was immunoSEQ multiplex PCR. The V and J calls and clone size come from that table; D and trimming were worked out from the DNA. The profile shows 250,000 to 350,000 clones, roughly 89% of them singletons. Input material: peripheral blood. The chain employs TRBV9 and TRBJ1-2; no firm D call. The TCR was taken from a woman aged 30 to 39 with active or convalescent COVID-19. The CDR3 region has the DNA TGTGCCAGCAGCGTAGGAGTCGGAGGGTTTGGCTACACCTTC. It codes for CASSVGVGGFGYTF.